This TCR beta chain was profiled in a study of glioma-infiltrating T cells after dendritic cell vaccination. CDR1 MGHRA and CDR2 YSYEKL come from the germline V gene. There are 15 residues in the CDR3. The protocol was immunoSEQ multiplex PCR, while the TCRdb copy is restricted to in-frame clones and leaves out a portion. The profile shows 70,000 to 100,000 clones, roughly four fifths of them singletons. To note about this clone: One end of the junction does not line up with germline, which may come from a read error.

Indicated time point: after dendritic cell vaccination, including at tumor progression/relapse. The rearrangement uses TRBV4-1 and TRBJ2-3, with D perhaps matching TRBD2 (6 bases). Sequencing was performed on blood, taken after dendritic cell vaccination. The TCR originated in a human donor with glioblastoma. Written as DNA, the CDR3 is TGTGCCAGCAGCCAAGAGCGGGTAAGCACAGATACGCAGTATTTT. Translated: CASSQERVSTDTQYF.